This TCR beta chain was sequenced for a study of spatial heterogeneity in lung cancer. Specified time point: sample taken at primary tumor resection. Whole RNA obtained from tumor, nontumor lung or frozen PBMC underwent sequencing without sorting. This clonotype occurred many times. Its antigen is unidentified. Each molecule of TCR cDNA was tagged with one unique molecular identifier. TCRdb recomputed calls from the 5' RACE reads with MiXCR, one row per CDR3 protein. The sample holds several thousand distinct CDR3 sequences, roughly 3% seen once. Germline CDR1 and CDR2: SEHNR and FQNEAQ (reference sequence). The CDR3 has 18 residues. V shed 3 bases, J shed 4 bases, and the junction held 7 bases outside the gene matches. General study points: Tumor mutation count correlated with how many alpha and beta TCRs expanded intratumorally. Ubiquitous and regional expanded TCR counts correlated with ubiquitous and regional nonsynonymous mutations, respectively.

The V gene is TRBV7-9, the J gene TRBJ2-3, with 16 bases fitting TRBD2. The clonotype comes from a male donor with early-stage non-small cell lung cancer. The input for sequencing was lung tumor tissue, taken at surgery. The CDR3 loop is CASSFPGTSGGASDTQYF. In DNA form, the CDR3 reads TGTGCCAGCAGCTTCCCCGGGACTAGCGGGGGGGCGTCAGATACGCAGTATTTT.